This T cell receptor (beta chain) was sequenced for a study of CD8 T cells in ankylosing spondylitis. Germline loops: CDR1 MNHEY, CDR2 SMNVEV (reference sequence). The CDR3 has 18 amino acids. V lost 4 bases to trimming and J lost 0 bases, with 21 bases between them. MiXCR was run by TCRdb on the 5' RACE reads, yielding one entry per CDR3 protein. The repertoire has 340,000 or so distinct CDR3 sequences, about 15% of them found once; the top ten carry around 1%. The source material was blood, either unsorted or a sorted T cell fraction (not recorded which). The sequence came from a male donor with ankylosing spondylitis or in good health (not recorded which). J is TRBJ1-2 and V is TRBV27; TRBD1 might be the D (5 bases). The CDR3 DNA follows: TGTGCCAGCAGTTACCCCCTGGGGGGTCGAGGGGCTAACTATGGCTACACCTTC. It yields the protein CASSYPLGGRGANYGYTF.